This TCR beta chain was sequenced for a study of T cells in Graves' hyperthyroidism and ophthalmopathy. It was considered stable Graves' hyperthyroidism when ophthalmopathy did not progress within 18 months. Pregnant or lactating patients were excluded, as were those with uncontrolled infection or other autoimmune disease. Diagnoses rested on clinical symptoms, serum thyroxine and TRAb, thyroid ultrasound and orbital computed tomography. Trimming at V came to 3 bases and at J to 2 bases, leaving 6 bases not matched to a gene. CDR1 and CDR2 (germline): LNHNV, YYDKDF (reference sequence). The CDR3 is 15 residues long. RNA transcripts were the template for amplifying TCR beta CDR3 regions. First-round RT-PCR of the TCR CDR3 relied on the HTBI primer set. TCRdb reanalysed the multiplex PCR reads using MiXCR and keeps one entry per CDR3 protein. Of roughly 800,000 distinct CDR3 sequences detected, roughly 40% appear once; the ten largest clones hold about 8.9%.

This rearrangement joins TRBV15 to TRBJ2-5, with TRBD1 identical over 7 bases. The TCR was taken from a young man with Graves' hyperthyroidism. The specimen was blood. The CDR3 protein is CATSSGTAQQETQYF. The CDR3 DNA reads TGTGCCACCAGCAGTGGGACAGCCCAACAAGAGACCCAGTACTTC.